This T cell receptor beta chain is from a study of OX40 agonist ivuxolimab in advanced cancers. Across the whole study: Patients were given ivuxolimab, an antibody that agonizes OX40 (CD134). Intravenous ivuxolimab at 0.01 to 10 mg/kg was given to patients every 2 weeks.

Study-wide findings and caveats: Low clonal expansion, among the lowest seen, marked partial responders at 0.1-3.0 mg/kg.

Trimming took 4 bases from V and 1 from J, leaving 14 bases between them. Looked up from germline, CDR1 is SGDLS and CDR2 is YYNGEE. The CDR3 covers 15 residues. Sequenced by immunoSEQ multiplex PCR; TCRdb stores in-frame clones only, minus some. The table lists approximately 49,000 clones, less than 90% of them singletons. To note about this clone: No antigen is known for it.

The receptor comes from an adult with an advanced solid tumor such as melanoma, head and neck, liver or kidney cancer. The chain recombines TRBV9 with TRBJ1-1; D not resolved. Sequencing was performed on CD4+ or CD8+ T cells sorted from blood, taken in a trial of the OX40 agonist ivuxolimab. CDR3 sequence: CASSPWARGNTEAFF. As DNA, the CDR3 is TGTGCCAGCAGCCCGTGGGCCCGGGGGAACACTGAAGCTTTCTTT.